The clone carrying this T cell receptor beta chain was counted ten times or more. These data belong to a study of CD8 T cells in ankylosing spondylitis. Germline CDR1 SEHNR, CDR2 FQNEAQ (reference sequence). This CDR3 region has 15 residues. Deletions cut 0 bases from V and 1 base from J, with 10 bases between. A quantitative 5'-RACE method, one with molecular barcodes, was used to make TCR beta libraries. TCRdb independently ran MiXCR on the 5' RACE reads; one entry per CDR3 protein. The data contain about 260,000 distinct CDR3 sequences, roughly a quarter of them singletons. Sequenced sample: blood, either unsorted or a sorted T cell fraction (not recorded which). The sequence derives from a male donor with ankylosing spondylitis or in good health (not recorded which). The chain is built from TRBV7-9 and TRBJ2-7; D is unclear. CDR3 coding DNA: TGTGCCAGCAGCTTAGCGGGCAGGAAATCCTACGAGCAGTACTTC. Translation: CASSLAGRKSYEQYF.